Below are 31 T cell receptor beta chains sequenced from a single sample in a study of T-cell memory formation after mild COVID-19. In TCRdb, the 5' RACE reads were re-called with MiXCR into one record per CDR3 protein. Here the sample spans about 470,000 distinct CDR3 sequences, roughly 23% being singletons. Sequencing was done on a sample of PBMCs or a T cell subset sorted from them (not recorded which). The receptors here all came from an adult woman who had mild COVID-19 (a few samples of this study predate the infection). Cell type and time point are not known.

The chain joins TRBV5-5 to TRBJ2-6; 7 bases match TRBD1. J gave up 0 bases and V 9 bases, and 9 bases lay outside the gene matches. Germline CDR1 and CDR2: SGHKS and YYEKEE (reference sequence). This CDR3 spans 16 amino acids. The CDR3 sequence: CATETGFHSGANVLTF. The DNA of the CDR3 is TGTGCCACCGAGACAGGGTTCCACTCTGGGGCCAACGTCCTGACTTTC.

The rearrangement links TRBV12-3 or TRBV12-4 to TRBJ1-2; D is perhaps TRBD1 (5 bases). Trimming shortened V by 4 bases and J by 0 bases, and 9 bases separated the two germline ends. This CDR3 is built from 14 residues. The CDR3 spells CASSYTGSNYGYTF. CDR3 coding DNA: TGTGCCAGCAGTTACACAGGTTCTAACTATGGCTACACCTTC.

This clonotype was recorded a few times. The chain combines TRBV6-1 with TRBJ2-1; 10 nucleotides match TRBD2. There are 16 residues in the CDR3. After removal of 2 bases from V and 15 bases from J, the junction contained 16 bases not matched to a gene. Germline V gene lookup returns CDR1 MNHNS and CDR2 SASEGT. CDR3 DNA: TGTGCCAGCAGTGAAAGGAGAAGCGGGGGGGCCCAACATGGGTTCTTC. Translated, it gives CASSERRSGGAQHGFF.

The chain recombines TRBV25-1 with TRBJ2-5; a weak D match, TRBD2 (6 bases). Germline V gene data show CDR1 as MGHDK and CDR2 as SYGVNS. The CDR3 is 13 amino acids. The V end was cut by 2 bases, the J end by 5 bases, with 9 bases between. The CDR3 sequence is CASSETREETQYF. CDR3 coding DNA: TGTGCCAGCAGTGAAACCCGGGAGGAGACCCAGTACTTC.

The sample holds a few counts of this clonotype. This chain uses TRBV20-1 with TRBJ2-3; 7 bases are shared with TRBD2. V shed 5 bases and J 1 base; nucleotides not matched to a gene: 9. The CDR3 totals 15 residues. Germline V CDR1 and CDR2: DFQATT, SNEGSKA (reference sequence). DNA for the CDR3: TGCAGTGCTGGGACGGGGCTAGCGGGCACAGATACGCAGTATTTT. Translated, it gives CSAGTGLAGTDTQYF.

This clonotype was picked up one time. The chain couples TRBV5-1 to TRBJ1-1; tentative D call: TRBD1 (6 bases). CDR3 size: 15 residues. V was clipped by 1 base and J by 3 bases, with 13 bases between them. CDR1 SGHRS and CDR2 YFSETQ come from the germline V gene. This chain's CDR3 is CASSLLQQGHTEAFF. The CDR3 nucleotides are TGCGCCAGCAGCTTGTTACAACAGGGCCACACTGAAGCTTTCTTT. The entire variable domain, with the rest obtained from reference TRBV5-1 and TRBJ1-1, is as follows: KAGVTQTPRYLIKTRGQQVTLSCSPISGHRSVSWYQQTPGQGLQFLFEYFSETQRNKGNFPGRFSGRQFSNSRSEMNVSTLELGDSALYLCASSLLQQGHTEAFFGQGTRLTVV.

This clonotype was detected a few times. The chain carries TRBV5-4 and TRBJ2-3; 9 nucleotides agree with TRBD1. CDR1 and CDR2 (germline): SGHNT, YYREEE (reference sequence). With 4 bases clipped from V and 0 bases from J, the junction kept 9 bases outside the gene matches. This CDR3 is 17 amino acids long. In DNA form, the CDR3 reads TGTGCCAGCAGCCGGACAGGGGAGGTTTCTAGCACAGATACGCAGTATTTT. Its protein is CASSRTGEVSSTDTQYF.

This clonotype was seen only a few times. The CDR3 sequence is CASSLVLFGLSYYGYTF. The CDR3 nucleotides are TGTGCCAGCAGTTTAGTCCTGTTCGGCCTGAGCTACTATGGCTACACCTTC. The V gene is TRBV12-3 or TRBV12-4, the J gene TRBJ1-2, with D unresolved. V was pared by 1 base and J by 3 bases, with 18 bases between. The CDR3 sequence is 17 residues long.

The gene calls are TRBV27 and TRBJ2-1; the D gene could be TRBD1 or TRBD2 (5 bases each). The CDR3 consists of 15 residues. The V gene lost 3 bases and the J gene lost 2 bases, with 11 bases spanning the gap. Germline CDR1 reads MNHEY; CDR2 reads SMNVEV (reference sequence). CDR3 loop: CASSLRQGAYNEQFF. In DNA form, the CDR3 reads TGTGCCAGCAGTTTGAGGCAGGGAGCCTACAATGAGCAGTTCTTC.

At least ten counts were recorded for this clonotype. This chain links TRBV5-1 with TRBJ2-1, with 9 bases fitting TRBD2. This CDR3 has 15 residues. The germline V gene has CDR1 SGHRS and CDR2 YFSETQ. After removal of 4 bases from V and 1 base from J, the junction contained 3 bases not matched to a gene. The CDR3 sequence is CASSVTSGSYNEQFF. The CDR3, as DNA: TGCGCCAGCAGCGTGACTAGCGGTTCCTACAATGAGCAGTTCTTC.

This clonotype was counted at least ten times. The genes are TRBV18 and TRBJ2-7, with 8 bases matching TRBD2. From germline, CDR1 is KGHSH and CDR2 LQKENI. V was pared by 0 bases and J by 2 bases, with 12 bases of the junction left unmatched. This CDR3 comprises 18 residues. The CDR3 region is CASSPPLFGGGPTYEQYF. In DNA, the CDR3 is TGTGCCAGCTCACCACCTCTTTTCGGGGGGGGTCCTACCTACGAGCAGTACTTC.

V and J are TRBV19 and TRBJ1-5, with a weak D call TRBD1 (5 bases). The germline V gene has CDR1 LNHDA and CDR2 SQIVND (reference sequence). CDR3 length equals 15 residues. V dropped 5 bases and J dropped 9 bases, with 20 bases sitting between them. Written as DNA, the CDR3 is TGTGCCAGTAGTCCCACGGCGCAGGGAGTCGGGCCCCAGCATTTT. Protein: CASSPTAQGVGPQHF.

The V and J genes are TRBV4-1 and TRBJ2-7; D is possibly TRBD2 (5 bases). The CDR3 runs to 16 residues. V lost 4 bases and J lost 5, with 21 bases in between. Germline CDR1 is MGHRA and CDR2 is YSYEKL. The CDR3 DNA reads as TGCGCCAGCAGCCCGTCGTTATCGGGGTCCACTCACGAGCAGTACTTC. Its translation is CASSPSLSGSTHEQYF.

CDR3 amino acids: CSARVVLGGGPDTQYF. The CDR3 DNA is TGCAGTGCTAGAGTAGTACTAGGGGGGGGCCCGGATACGCAGTATTTT. The chain couples TRBV20-1 to TRBJ2-3, with D perhaps matching TRBD2 (7 bases). The CDR3 contains 16 residues. The V gene's germline CDR1 is DFQATT and CDR2 SNEGSKA (reference sequence). Trimming pared 1 base from V and 6 bases from J, leaving 20 bases between.

The rearrangement joins TRBV4-1 to TRBJ2-2; D might be TRBD2 (5 bases). CDR1 and CDR2 from the germline V gene are MGHRA and YSYEKL. The CDR3 length is 13 residues. The V gene lost 6 bases and the J gene lost 1 base, with 6 bases spanning the gap. The CDR3 protein is CASRRENTGELFF. The CDR3 coding sequence is TGCGCCAGCAGGAGGGAGAACACCGGGGAGCTGTTTTTT.

This clonotype came up a few times. The chain is built from TRBV6-5 and TRBJ2-3; 8 positions match TRBD2. CDR3 size: 14 residues. Germline V gene data show CDR1 as MNHEY and CDR2 as SVGAGI. Trimming removed 4 bases from V and 5 bases from J; junction bases left unmatched: 5. CDR3 sequence: CASSFTSGKDTQYF. The CDR3 nucleotides read TGTGCCAGCAGTTTCACTAGCGGAAAAGATACGCAGTATTTT.

This clonotype has only a few counts. The rearrangement uses TRBV18 and TRBJ1-4; D gene unclear. V lost 2 bases and J lost 7, with 8 bases in between. The V gene's germline CDR1 is KGHSH and CDR2 LQKENI. The CDR3 length is 13 residues. CDR3 nucleotides: TGTGCCAGCTCACCAGGGATGGGTGAAAAACTGTTTTTT. It specifies CASSPGMGEKLFF.

This clonotype was detected only a few times. This chain links TRBV10-3 with TRBJ2-2; 8 bases map to TRBD1. With V trimmed by 3 bases and J by 5 bases, 5 bases remained unmatched. The CDR3 has 15 amino acids. Germline V gene data show CDR1 as ENHRY and CDR2 as SYGVKD. CDR3 protein: CAISDGDRGTGELFF. CDR3 sequence (DNA): TGTGCCATCAGTGACGGTGACAGGGGAACCGGGGAGCTGTTTTTT.

The V and J genes are TRBV28 and TRBJ1-2, with no clear D. The CDR3 covers 12 residues. V lost 10 bases and J 4 bases, leaving 13 bases between the germline ends. The germline V gene encodes CDR1 MDHEN and CDR2 SYDVKM. CDR3 region: CATRWSGYGYTF. CDR3 nucleotide sequence: TGTGCCACCCGGTGGTCGGGCTATGGCTACACCTTC.

The rearrangement joins TRBV24-1 to TRBJ1-1; 8 bases line up with TRBD1. Germline assignment: CDR1 KGHDR and CDR2 SFDVKD. The ends lost 5 bases at V and 1 base at J; junction bases unmatched: 5. The CDR3 loop spans 15 amino acids. CDR3 DNA: TGTGCCACCAGTGCCCGACAGGGGAAGAACACTGAAGCTTTCTTT. Its translation is CATSARQGKNTEAFF.

The gene calls are TRBV7-8 and TRBJ1-5, with D unclear. The CDR3 contains 13 residues. Trimming stripped 5 bases from V and 4 bases from J, with 9 bases between. Germline V gene data show CDR1 as SGHVS and CDR2 as FQNEAQ. The CDR3 region has the DNA TGTGCCAGCAGCCCCCGCCCAAATCAGCCCCAGCATTTT. This sequence encodes CASSPRPNQPQHF.

The J gene is TRBJ2-5, the V gene TRBV10-3; 9 bases line up with TRBD2. Germline CDR1 ENHRY, CDR2 SYGVKD. With 2 bases clipped from V and 4 bases from J, the junction kept 8 bases outside the gene matches. CDR3 length: 16 residues. The CDR3 spells CAISEPVAGVGETQYF. CDR3 nucleotides: TGTGCCATCAGTGAGCCGGTAGCGGGAGTCGGAGAGACCCAGTACTTC.

The rearrangement links TRBV12-3 or TRBV12-4 to TRBJ2-3; 15 positions agree with TRBD2. V shed 3 bases and J 6 bases; nucleotides not matched to a gene: 10. CDR3 length: 18 amino acids. The CDR3 DNA reads TGTGCCAGCAGTTTTCAGGGACTAGCGGGGGGCCCCAGGGATACGCAGTATTTT. It specifies CASSFQGLAGGPRDTQYF.

The genes are TRBV19 and TRBJ2-3; TRBD2 might be the D (6 bases). CDR3 length: 15 amino acids. The V gene's germline CDR1 is LNHDA and CDR2 SQIVND (reference sequence). With 11 bases removed from V and 1 base from J, the gap between germline ends came to 19 bases. In DNA form, the CDR3 reads TGTGCCTCAGCCCCCAGCGGAGGGGGCACAGATACGCAGTATTTT. This encodes CASAPSGGGTDTQYF.

This clonotype was seen more than once but under ten times. This chain joins TRBV4-1 and TRBJ2-7; no clear D gene. Germline V lookup: CDR1 MGHRA, CDR2 YSYEKL. The CDR3 contains 14 residues. Deletions cut 0 bases from V and 4 bases from J, with 10 bases between. CDR3: CASSQDYAEYEQYF. The CDR3 DNA reads as TGCGCCAGCAGCCAAGATTACGCTGAGTACGAGCAGTACTTC.

This sequence joins TRBV2 and TRBJ1-2; 7 nucleotides line up with TRBD1. Germline CDR1 SNHLY, CDR2 FYNNEI. The CDR3 extends over 13 amino acids. The ends lost 3 bases at V and 7 bases at J; junction bases unmatched: 5. The CDR3 sequence: CASSEVRQGGYTF. In DNA, the CDR3 is TGTGCCAGCAGTGAGGTTAGACAGGGTGGCTACACCTTC. Looking up the rest from reference TRBV2 and TRBJ1-2 gives the full variable domain: EPEVTQTPSHQVTQMGQEVILRCVPISNHLYFYWYRQILGQKVEFLVSFYNNEISEKSEIFDDQFSVERPDGSNFTLKIRSTKLEDSAMYFCASSEVRQGGYTFGSGTRLTVV.

This clonotype turned up a few times. The rearrangement links TRBV11-3 to TRBJ2-3, with 9 bases lining up with TRBD1. This CDR3 is 16 amino acids long. CDR1 is SGHNT and CDR2 is YENEEA in the germline V gene. V lost 5 bases, J lost 1 base, and 7 bases stayed unmatched. The CDR3 loop is CASSASRTGGTDTQYF. The CDR3 coding sequence is TGTGCCAGCAGCGCCTCACGGACAGGGGGCACAGATACGCAGTATTTT. Based on the CDR3 plus reference TRBV11-3 and TRBJ2-3, the full variable domain is EAGVVQSPRYKIIEKKQPVAFWCNPISGHNTLYWYLQNLGQGPELLIRYENEEAVDDSQLPKDRFSAERLKGVDSTLKIQPAELGDSAVYLCASSASRTGGTDTQYFGPGTRLTVL.

This clonotype was observed a few times. The CDR3 bases are TGTGCCACCAGCAGAGCGGGGGAGCAGTACTTC. This codes for CATSRAGEQYF. The rearrangement links TRBV15 to TRBJ2-7; the D gene is possibly TRBD2 (5 bases). Trimming removed 1 base from V and 7 bases from J, with 5 bases in between. In germline, CDR1 is LNHNV, CDR2 YYDKDF (reference sequence). The CDR3 totals 11 residues.

This clonotype has only a few counts. The chain joins TRBV12-3 or TRBV12-4 to TRBJ2-1, with TRBD2 identical over 8 bases. V shed 5 bases, J shed 6 bases, and the junction held 6 bases outside the gene matches. This CDR3 region has 14 residues. CDR3 region: CASSGSGGPNEQFF. As DNA, the CDR3 is TGTGCCAGCAGTGGAAGCGGGGGACCCAATGAGCAGTTCTTC.

This chain links TRBV10-3 with TRBJ2-3; D possibly corresponds to TRBD2 (6 bases). CDR1 ENHRY and CDR2 SYGVKD come from the germline V gene. This CDR3 has 16 residues. V shed 0 bases and J shed 0 bases, with 10 bases lying between them. CDR3 nucleotides: TGTGCCATCAGTGAGTCCCCCAGCGGGAGCACAGATACGCAGTATTTT. Translation: CAISESPSGSTDTQYF.

This clonotype was observed a few times. J is TRBJ2-7 and V is TRBV18, with 7 bases lining up with TRBD1. The trim removed 1 base at V and 5 bases at J, leaving 8 bases unmatched. The CDR3 is 15 residues long. Germline CDR1 KGHSH, CDR2 LQKENI. The CDR3 loop reads CASSPLTGFKHEQYF. CDR3 nucleotides: TGTGCCAGCTCACCACTGACAGGGTTTAAACACGAGCAGTACTTC.